These 24 T cell receptor beta chains originate from one sample sequenced in a study of blood T cell repertoires in COVID-19. Libraries were prepared by immunoSEQ multiplex PCR; TCRdb keeps only in-frame clonotypes and omits some of them. The sample has a few hundred thousand clones, roughly 89% seen once; the top ten hold about 6.2%. Sequenced: peripheral blood. These receptors all come from a man between 60 and 70 years old who had recovered from COVID-19.

This clone showed up just once. This chain uses TRBV28 with TRBJ2-3; 9 bases align to TRBD1. Germline V gene lookup returns CDR1 MDHEN and CDR2 SYDVKM. There are 14 residues in the CDR3. Trimming removed 8 bases from V and 6 bases from J; junction bases left unmatched: 9. CDR3 amino acids: CASGRQGGTDTQYF. CDR3 nucleotides: TGTGCCAGCGGAAGACAGGGGGGGACGGATACGCAGTATTTT.

The count of this clone is one. The gene calls are TRBV30 and TRBJ1-2; 8 positions match TRBD1. The J segment lost 5 bases and the V segment lost 8 bases, leaving 10 bases of the junction unmatched. The CDR3 loop spans 13 amino acids. Germline-derived CDR1 and CDR2 are GTSNPN and SVGIG (reference sequence). The CDR3 DNA is TGTGCCGGATCCCGGGGACAGGATTATGGCTACACCTTC. The encoded protein is CAGSRGQDYGYTF. Complete variable domain (other parts from reference TRBV30 and TRBJ1-2): SQTIHQWPATLVQPVGSPLSLECTVEGTSNPNLYWYRQAAGRGLQLLFYSVGIGQISSEVPQNLSASRPQDRQFILSSKKLLLSDSGFYLCAGSRGQDYGYTFGSGTRLTVV.

This rearrangement joins TRBV10-1 to TRBJ2-7, with D possibly TRBD2 on 6 matching bases. Trimming stripped 3 bases from V and 7 bases from J, with 10 bases between. The germline CDR1 and CDR2 sequences are WNHNN and SYGVQD (reference sequence). The CDR3 runs 12 residues. CDR3 coding DNA: TGCGCCAGCAGTGAAGAAGGGAGGGAGCAGTACTTC. Encoded protein: CASSEEGREQYF.

The rearrangement links TRBV10-3 to TRBJ2-3; D gene ambiguous. V was pared by 3 bases and J by 4 bases, with 5 bases between. Germline CDR1 ENHRY, CDR2 SYGVKD. CDR3 length equals 12 residues. Here the CDR3 DNA reads TGTGCCATCAGTGACCGCGCAGATACGCAGTATTTT. The encoded protein is CAISDRADTQYF.

The J gene is TRBJ2-3, the V gene TRBV9, with 9 positions matching TRBD2. The CDR3 has 16 amino acids. After removal of 0 bases from V and 6 bases from J, the junction contained 8 bases not matched to a gene. Germline V gives CDR1 SGDLS, CDR2 YYNGEE. The CDR3 bases are TGTGCCAGCAGCGTAGCGGCGGGCGGGAGGGTGGATACGCAGTATTTT. Translated, it gives CASSVAAGGRVDTQYF. Using reference TRBV9 and TRBJ2-3 for the parts outside the CDR3, the full variable domain is DSGVTQTPKHLITATGQRVTLRCSPRSGDLSVYWYQQSLDQGLQFLIQYYNGEERAKGNILERFSAQQFPDLHSELNLSSLELGDSALYFCASSVAAGGRVDTQYFGPGTRLTVL.

CDR3 residues: CASSRDTSYEQYF. Here the CDR3 DNA reads TGTGCCAGCAGCCGGGACACCTCCTACGAGCAGTACTTC. The chain employs TRBV11-3 and TRBJ2-7, with a possible D match to TRBD1 (6 bases). The ends were cut back, 5 bases at V and 0 bases at J, with 8 bases in the middle. CDR1 is SGHNT, CDR2 YENEEA, per germline. The CDR3 is made up of 13 amino acids.

The chain uses TRBV19 and TRBJ1-2; 7 nucleotides align to TRBD1. In germline, CDR1 is LNHDA, CDR2 SQIVND (reference sequence). This CDR3 contains 13 residues. With 3 bases clipped from V and 3 bases from J, the junction kept 1 base outside the gene matches. The CDR3 here is CASSMTGYYGYTF. The CDR3 DNA is TGTGCCAGTAGTATGACAGGGTACTATGGCTACACCTTC.

This clone was observed once. V is TRBV7-8 and J is TRBJ2-1; 7 bases align to TRBD1. The germline gives CDR1 SGHVS, CDR2 FQNEAQ. J lost 4 bases, V lost 5 bases, and 11 bases had no gene match. CDR3 size: 16 residues. The CDR3 loop is CASSREPGTVYNEQFF. CDR3 bases: TGTGCCAGCAGCCGCGAGCCCGGGACAGTATACAATGAGCAGTTCTTC.

This clone was seen a few times. The chain is built from TRBV4-2 and TRBJ2-5; TRBD1 aligns across 10 bases. Germline V lookup: CDR1 LGHNA, CDR2 YNFKEQ. Losses at the gene ends were 0 bases for V and 9 bases for J; bases not matched to a gene: 7. This CDR3 has 15 amino acids. The CDR3 region is CASSQDPDRGKAQYF. In DNA, the CDR3 is TGTGCCAGCAGCCAAGACCCGGACAGGGGGAAGGCCCAGTACTTC.

The chain uses TRBV27 and TRBJ2-5; 9 positions match TRBD2. CDR1 MNHEY and CDR2 SMNVEV come from the germline V gene (reference sequence). Unmatched junction bases numbered 7, after V lost 6 bases and J lost 5 bases. The length of the CDR3 is 14 residues. The CDR3 reads CASRGLATSETQYF. CDR3 in DNA: TGTGCCAGCAGGGGACTAGCCACCTCCGAGACCCAGTACTTC.

The chain links TRBV25-1 to TRBJ1-5; no firm D call. In germline, CDR1 is MGHDK, CDR2 SYGVNS. With 5 bases removed from V and 6 bases from J, the gap between germline ends came to 8 bases. The CDR3 is 12 residues long. The CDR3 loop is CASSYLSQPQHF. The CDR3 coding sequence is TGTGCCAGCAGTTATCTAAGTCAGCCCCAGCATTTT.

The gene calls are TRBV5-1 and TRBJ2-5; D might be TRBD1 (5 bases). The germline CDR1 and CDR2 sequences are SGHRS and YFSETQ. The CDR3 has 15 residues. The germline V and J ends were trimmed by 7 bases and 1 base, with 17 bases remaining between them. CDR3 nucleotides: TGCGCCAGCGGGGCAGGGCTACAAATCCAAGAGACCCAGTACTTC. It codes for CASGAGLQIQETQYF.

The chain uses TRBV11-2 and TRBJ2-7; the match to TRBD1 covers 11 bases. The V and J ends lost 1 base and 6 bases, in that order; junction bases with no gene match: 8. From germline, CDR1 is SGHAT and CDR2 FQNNGV. The CDR3 spans 16 residues. The CDR3 loop reads CASSLVPGTGGFEQYF. CDR3 in DNA: TGTGCCAGCAGCTTAGTGCCCGGGACAGGGGGTTTCGAGCAGTACTTC. Full variable domain (rest looked up from reference TRBV11-2 and TRBJ2-7): EAGVAQSPRYKIIEKRQSVAFWCNPISGHATLYWYQQILGQGPKLLIQFQNNGVVDDSQLPKDRFSAERLKGVDSTLKIQPAKLEDSAVYLCASSLVPGTGGFEQYFGPGTRLTVT.

The chain couples TRBV10-3 to TRBJ2-1, with D tentatively TRBD2 (5 bases). There are 12 residues in the CDR3. Deletions cut 10 bases from V and 6 bases from J, with 13 bases between. Germline CDR1 and CDR2: ENHRY and SYGVKD. The CDR3 nucleotides are TGTGCCACCGTCGACGGAGGCAATGAGCAGTTCTTC. It yields the protein CATVDGGNEQFF.

The chain uses TRBV19 and TRBJ1-2; D unclear. CDR3 length: 15 residues. With 7 bases removed from V and 4 bases from J, the gap between germline ends came to 19 bases. CDR1 and CDR2 from the germline V gene are LNHDA and SQIVND (reference sequence). The CDR3 region has the DNA TGTGCCAGTATTCACAACCACCTAGACGCCTATGGCTACACCTTC. It encodes CASIHNHLDAYGYTF.

CDR3 nucleotide sequence: TGTGCCAGCAGCTTAAGGGGACAAGTAAACACCGGGGAGCTGTTTTTT. Translating gives CASSLRGQVNTGELFF. The rearrangement joins TRBV7-2 to TRBJ2-2; a possible D gene is TRBD1 (6 bases). CDR1 is SGHTA, CDR2 FQGNSA, per germline. The V end lost 2 bases, the J end lost 2 bases, and 12 bases lay between the germline ends. CDR3 length: 16 amino acids.

The chain couples TRBV10-3 to TRBJ2-1; 11 bases align to TRBD2. The germline V gene encodes CDR1 ENHRY and CDR2 SYGVKD. The CDR3 consists of 14 residues. V lost 6 bases and J lost 6; bases outside the gene matches: 4. The CDR3 sequence is CAIRPGLAANEQFF. The CDR3 bases are TGTGCCATCAGGCCGGGACTAGCGGCCAATGAGCAGTTCTTC.

The chain employs TRBV7-2 and TRBJ1-2; D is unclear. CDR3 size: 15 residues. Trimming removed 1 base at V and 4 bases at J, with 13 bases between. Germline assignment: CDR1 SGHTA and CDR2 FQGNSA. DNA for the CDR3: TGTGCCAGCAGCTTAGAGATAGAGGTGGGCTATGGCTACACCTTC. Amino acid sequence: CASSLEIEVGYGYTF.

This chain joins TRBV11-2 and TRBJ1-3; D possibly corresponds to TRBD1 (6 bases). The CDR3 spans 13 residues. In germline, CDR1 is SGHAT, CDR2 FQNNGV. V lost 3 bases and J 5 bases, leaving 8 bases between the germline ends. The CDR3 loop reads CASSFGQRNTIYF. CDR3 sequence (DNA): TGTGCCAGCAGCTTTGGACAGAGAAACACCATATATTTT. Variable domain in full (rest from reference TRBV11-2 and TRBJ1-3): EAGVAQSPRYKIIEKRQSVAFWCNPISGHATLYWYQQILGQGPKLLIQFQNNGVVDDSQLPKDRFSAERLKGVDSTLKIQPAKLEDSAVYLCASSFGQRNTIYFGEGSWLTVV.

The V call is TRBV5-1, the J call TRBJ1-2; D unresolved. V lost 4 bases and J 6 bases, leaving 22 bases between the germline ends. Germline CDR1 and CDR2: SGHRS and YFSETQ. This CDR3 spans 16 amino acids. CDR3 sequence: CASSPLEGTRFDGYTF. The CDR3 DNA sequence: TGCGCCAGCAGCCCTCTGGAGGGAACGAGATTCGATGGCTACACCTTC.

This clone came up once. The chain carries TRBV13 and TRBJ2-3; D not certain. The CDR3 is 13 residues long. The germline V and J ends were trimmed by 2 bases and 1 base, with 4 bases remaining between them. Germline loops: CDR1 PRHDT, CDR2 FYEKMQ (reference sequence). The CDR3 sequence: CASSLSGTDTQYF. DNA for the CDR3: TGTGCCAGCAGCTTATCTGGCACAGATACGCAGTATTTT.

The chain carries TRBV30 and TRBJ1-3; 7 bases align to TRBD1. Germline assignment: CDR1 GTSNPN and CDR2 SVGIG (reference sequence). The CDR3 extends over 15 amino acids. J was trimmed by 1 base and V by 3 bases; bases with no gene match: 6. The CDR3 loop is CAWSVKGQSGNTIYF. CDR3 nucleotides: TGTGCCTGGAGCGTCAAGGGACAGTCTGGAAACACCATATATTTT.

V usage is TRBV7-8 and J usage is TRBJ2-7, with TRBD2 matching 10 bases. The germline V gene encodes CDR1 SGHVS and CDR2 FQNEAQ. Trimming at V came to 7 bases and at J to 1 base, leaving 13 bases not matched to a gene. The CDR3 contains 17 residues. The CDR3 loop reads CASTRRASGSNSYEQYF. The CDR3 region has the DNA TGTGCCAGCACACGCAGGGCTAGCGGGAGTAATTCCTACGAGCAGTACTTC.

This rearrangement joins TRBV5-4 to TRBJ2-1; D is perhaps TRBD2 (6 bases). Trimming pared 2 bases from V and 3 bases from J, leaving 9 bases between. The CDR3 extends over 14 amino acids. Germline loops: CDR1 SGHNT, CDR2 YYREEE (reference sequence). The CDR3 sequence: CASSFSGNYNEQFF. The CDR3 DNA reads TGTGCCAGCAGCTTTAGCGGTAACTACAATGAGCAGTTCTTC.